The 25 T cell receptor beta chains below come from one sample, sequenced in a study of PD-1 blockade in classical Hodgkin lymphoma. Time point noted: cycle 4 day 1 (C4D1), after six to seven weeks of nivolumab. Each of the patients experienced relapse following autologous stem cell transplantation, and their brentuximab vedotin exposure differed. Libraries were prepared by immunoSEQ multiplex PCR; TCRdb keeps only in-frame clonotypes and omits some of them. The sample contains roughly 100,000 clones, approximately 89% of which appear only once. The starting material was peripheral blood mononuclear cells (PBMCs), obtained before the fourth cycle of nivolumab. The receptors stem from a human donor with classical Hodgkin lymphoma.

This sequence joins TRBV18 and TRBJ1-3; D is uncertain. The CDR3 loop spans 15 amino acids. Trimming took off 1 base at V and 4 bases at J, with 11 bases between the two ends. Germline values: CDR1 KGHSH, CDR2 LQKENI. The CDR3 coding sequence is TGTGCCAGCTCACCACTTGCGGGAGTGGGAAACACCATATATTTT. The encoded protein is CASSPLAGVGNTIYF.

The J gene is TRBJ2-1, the V gene TRBV19; 8 bases line up with TRBD2. The V and J ends lost 2 bases and 5 bases, in that order; junction bases with no gene match: 14. The CDR3 totals 18 residues. CDR1 LNHDA and CDR2 SQIVND come from the germline V gene (reference sequence). The CDR3 nucleotides are TGTGCCAGTAGTATAAGTCCTTATCGGGAGGGCCTCAACAATGAGCAGTTCTTC. It codes for CASSISPYREGLNNEQFF. Full variable domain (remainder filled in from reference TRBV19 and TRBJ2-1): DGGITQSPKYLFRKEGQNVTLSCEQNLNHDAMYWYRQDPGQGLRLIYYSQIVNDFQKGDIAEGYSVSREKKESFPLTVTSAQKNPTAFYLCASSISPYREGLNNEQFFGPGTRLTVL.

This clone occurred a few times. The chain is built from TRBV11-2 and TRBJ1-1, with a tentative D call TRBD1 (5 bases). This CDR3 region has 14 residues. CDR1 is SGHAT, CDR2 FQNNGV, per germline. V was shortened by 5 bases and J by 1 base, with 11 bases between the two germline ends. The CDR3 nucleotides read TGTGCCAGCAGCCTCCGGACACCGAACACTGAAGCTTTCTTT. Amino acids: CASSLRTPNTEAFF. The full variable domain, with the rest looked up from reference TRBV11-2 and TRBJ1-1, is EAGVAQSPRYKIIEKRQSVAFWCNPISGHATLYWYQQILGQGPKLLIQFQNNGVVDDSQLPKDRFSAERLKGVDSTLKIQPAKLEDSAVYLCASSLRTPNTEAFFGQGTRLTVV.

CDR3 in amino acids: CASSHGRGSGRTHPSYNEQFF. The DNA for the CDR3 is TGTGCCAGCAGCCACGGCCGGGGTAGCGGGAGGACCCACCCATCCTACAATGAGCAGTTCTTC. The gene calls are TRBV14 and TRBJ2-1; TRBD2 aligns across 10 bases. Germline V lookup: CDR1 SGHDN, CDR2 FVKESK. J gave up 1 base and V 3 bases, and 18 bases lay outside the gene matches. This CDR3 comprises 21 residues.

The chain combines TRBV30 with TRBJ2-7; D might be TRBD1 or TRBD2, each matching 7 bases. This CDR3 has 14 amino acids. Trimming took 2 bases from V and 0 from J, leaving 11 bases between them. Per the germline V gene, CDR1 is GTSNPN and CDR2 is SVGIG (reference sequence). This CDR3 reads CAWSQGGSSYEQYF. The DNA for the CDR3 is TGTGCCTGGAGTCAGGGGGGGAGCTCCTACGAGCAGTACTTC. Full variable domain (missing parts from reference TRBV30 and TRBJ2-7): SQTIHQWPATLVQPVGSPLSLECTVEGTSNPNLYWYRQAAGRGLQLLFYSVGIGQISSEVPQNLSASRPQDRQFILSSKKLLLSDSGFYLCAWSQGGSSYEQYFGPGTRLTVT.

The V and J genes are TRBV7-2 and TRBJ2-7, with TRBD2 as a possible D gene (6 bases). Germline V gene lookup returns CDR1 SGHTA and CDR2 FQGNSA. This CDR3 contains 14 residues. V was cut by 0 bases and J by 4 bases, with 10 bases left in between. CDR3 nucleotide sequence: TGTGCCAGCAGCTTAGCTAGCGCGGGATACGAGCAGTACTTC. Amino acid sequence: CASSLASAGYEQYF.

About this clone: Other DNA sequences in the same sample also yield this CDR3. V usage is TRBV7-2 and J usage is TRBJ2-1, with TRBD2 matching over 9 bases. CDR1 is SGHTA, CDR2 FQGNSA, per germline. The CDR3 covers 15 residues. The junction had 6 bases not matched to a gene; V was cut back by 5 bases and J by 4 bases. The chain's CDR3 is CASSITSGPYNEQFF. For the CDR3, the DNA is TGTGCCAGCAGCATAACTAGCGGGCCGTACAATGAGCAGTTCTTC.

The V call is TRBV19, the J call TRBJ1-5, with D possibly TRBD1 on 5 matching bases. The V gene lost 8 bases and the J gene lost 5 bases, with 10 bases spanning the gap. Per germline, CDR1 LNHDA and CDR2 SQIVND (reference sequence). There are 12 residues in the CDR3. CDR3 sequence (DNA): TGTGCCAGTGGGGGGTGGGATCAGCCCCAGCATTTT. It yields the protein CASGGWDQPQHF.

J is TRBJ1-5 and V is TRBV18; D perhaps matches TRBD1 (6 bases). Trimming stripped 0 bases from V and 5 bases from J, with 14 bases between. This CDR3 contains 16 residues. The germline CDR1 and CDR2 sequences are KGHSH and LQKENI. CDR3 nucleotide sequence: TGTGCCAGCTCACCACCGGGCAGGGGAGCGGATCAGCCCCAGCATTTT. This codes for CASSPPGRGADQPQHF.

This clone turned up a few times. The chain is built from TRBV6-5 and TRBJ2-1; D is unresolved. The CDR3 extends over 14 amino acids. Trimming cost V 7 bases and J 0 bases, with 10 bases left between them. The germline gives CDR1 MNHEY, CDR2 SVGAGI. The CDR3 sequence: CASKTESSYNEQFF. The DNA for the CDR3 is TGTGCCAGCAAGACGGAGAGCTCCTACAATGAGCAGTTCTTC.

This clone was picked up a small number of times. The chain joins TRBV6-5 to TRBJ2-7; perhaps TRBD2 as D (6 bases). The CDR3 is made up of 15 amino acids. Germline V CDR1 and CDR2: MNHEY, SVGAGI. V was shortened by 7 bases and J by 1 base, with 17 bases between the two germline ends. CDR3 region: CASTYSGTGSYEQYF. CDR3 nucleotide sequence: TGTGCCAGCACCTACTCCGGGACTGGATCCTACGAGCAGTACTTC.

This clone was detected only a few times. At the DNA level, this CDR3 is encoded by other sequences in the same sample as well. The chain recombines TRBV5-4 with TRBJ1-2; D gene unclear. V lost 1 base to trimming and J lost 8 bases, with 9 bases between them. CDR3 length equals 12 residues. Germline loops: CDR1 SGHNT, CDR2 YYREEE (reference sequence). The CDR3 nucleotides are TGTGCCAGCAGCTTGCAGCTGGAGGGCTACACCTTC. Its protein is CASSLQLEGYTF.

V usage is TRBV29-1 and J usage is TRBJ2-3, with D tentatively TRBD2 (6 bases). The germline CDR1 and CDR2 sequences are SQVTM and ANQGSEA. CDR3 length equals 16 residues. The V gene lost 5 bases and the J gene lost 0 bases, with 18 bases spanning the gap. The CDR3 DNA is TGCAGCGTTTTTTTCCCCACTAGCAGAAGCACAGATACGCAGTATTTT. Translated, it gives CSVFFPTSRSTDTQYF.

The chain joins TRBV30 to TRBJ1-2; D is possibly TRBD1 (5 bases). This CDR3 region has 16 residues. V shed 3 bases and J shed 4 bases, with 21 bases lying between them. The V gene's germline CDR1 is GTSNPN and CDR2 SVGIG (reference sequence). The CDR3: CAWSPGLTGLLYGYTF. CDR3 in DNA: TGTGCCTGGAGCCCCGGACTGACGGGACTGCTCTATGGCTACACCTTC.

J is TRBJ2-7 and V is TRBV6-5; D uncertain. Trimming took 2 bases from V and 0 from J, leaving 11 bases between them. The CDR3 is made up of 15 amino acids. Germline V gene lookup returns CDR1 MNHEY and CDR2 SVGAGI. CDR3 residues: CASSYNADSSYEQYF. The DNA for the CDR3 is TGTGCCAGCAGTTACAACGCCGATAGCTCCTACGAGCAGTACTTC.

The chain is built from TRBV2 and TRBJ1-2, with 7 bases lining up with TRBD1. The V and J ends lost 6 bases and 7 bases, in that order; junction bases with no gene match: 11. CDR1 and CDR2 (germline): SNHLY, FYNNEI. This CDR3 is 14 amino acids long. The CDR3, as DNA: TGTGCCAGCAGCCGGGACAGAGAAGGAATTGGCTACACCTTC. It codes for CASSRDREGIGYTF.

The V and J genes are TRBV7-2 and TRBJ2-7; 9 nucleotides match TRBD2. From germline, CDR1 is SGHTA and CDR2 FQGNSA. There are 17 residues in the CDR3. Germline trimming cut 1 base from V and 5 bases from J; bases unmatched to any gene: 12. The CDR3 here is CASSLVGLAGVLNEQYF. In DNA, the CDR3 is TGTGCCAGCAGCTTAGTAGGTTTAGCGGGAGTTCTGAACGAGCAGTACTTC.

The V and J genes are TRBV21-1 and TRBJ2-7. TRBV21-1 is tagged as a pseudogene. The CDR3 runs 12 residues. This CDR3 is CASSRESYEQYF. DNA of the CDR3: TGTGCCAGCAGTAGGGAATCCTACGAGCAGTACTTC.

This sequence joins TRBV4-1 and TRBJ1-1; D is unresolved. V lost 7 bases and J lost 3, with 6 bases in between. CDR1 is MGHRA, CDR2 YSYEKL, per germline. This CDR3 is built from 11 residues. The CDR3 sequence is CASISHTEAFF. The CDR3 DNA sequence: TGCGCCAGCATATCCCACACTGAAGCTTTCTTT.

This sequence joins TRBV30 and TRBJ2-7; D is unclear. The V end was cut by 3 bases, the J end by 3 bases, with 15 bases between. The germline V gene has CDR1 GTSNPN and CDR2 SVGIG (reference sequence). The CDR3 totals 14 residues. CDR3 region: CAWSALNAIYEQYF. CDR3 bases: TGTGCCTGGAGCGCTCTAAACGCTATCTACGAGCAGTACTTC.

The chain carries TRBV5-1 and TRBJ2-7; D is ambiguous. Germline V lookup: CDR1 SGHRS, CDR2 YFSETQ. The CDR3 sequence is 13 residues long. The V gene lost 4 bases and the J gene lost 2 bases, with 10 bases spanning the gap. CDR3 loop: CASSRYDAYEQYF. The CDR3 DNA reads as TGCGCCAGCAGCCGTTACGATGCCTACGAGCAGTACTTC.

The chain uses TRBV27 and TRBJ2-1; no clear D gene. CDR3 length: 14 residues. The germline CDR1 and CDR2 sequences are MNHEY and SMNVEV (reference sequence). V was shortened by 4 bases and J by 3 bases, with 10 bases between the two germline ends. The CDR3 spells CASSWAGHYNEQFF. The CDR3 bases are TGTGCCAGCAGTTGGGCAGGCCACTACAATGAGCAGTTCTTC.

The DNA of the CDR3 is TGCGCCAGCAGCTTGGCGACTAGCGGGACCAATGAGCAGTTCTTC. It encodes CASSLATSGTNEQFF. The chain couples TRBV5-1 to TRBJ2-1; 11 positions match TRBD2. The CDR3 has 15 residues. With V trimmed by 0 bases and J by 6 bases, 2 bases remained unmatched. CDR1 is SGHRS and CDR2 is YFSETQ in the germline V gene. The full variable domain, with the rest looked up from reference TRBV5-1 and TRBJ2-1, is KAGVTQTPRYLIKTRGQQVTLSCSPISGHRSVSWYQQTPGQGLQFLFEYFSETQRNKGNFPGRFSGRQFSNSRSEMNVSTLELGDSALYLCASSLATSGTNEQFFGPGTRLTVL.

This chain connects TRBV5-1 to TRBJ2-1; no clear D. V shed 5 bases and J shed 1 base, with 7 bases lying between them. The CDR3 has 13 residues. Germline V CDR1 and CDR2: SGHRS, YFSETQ. CDR3 sequence: CASRWDSYNEQFF. The CDR3 region has the DNA TGCGCCAGCAGATGGGATTCCTACAATGAGCAGTTCTTC.

V gene TRBV9 combines with J gene TRBJ1-2, with D uncertain. There are 15 residues in the CDR3. Trimming pared 0 bases from V and 1 base from J, leaving 10 bases between. Germline assignment: CDR1 SGDLS and CDR2 YYNGEE. This chain's CDR3 is CASSVASTGNYGYTF. DNA for the CDR3: TGTGCCAGCAGCGTAGCTTCGACGGGTAACTATGGCTACACCTTC.